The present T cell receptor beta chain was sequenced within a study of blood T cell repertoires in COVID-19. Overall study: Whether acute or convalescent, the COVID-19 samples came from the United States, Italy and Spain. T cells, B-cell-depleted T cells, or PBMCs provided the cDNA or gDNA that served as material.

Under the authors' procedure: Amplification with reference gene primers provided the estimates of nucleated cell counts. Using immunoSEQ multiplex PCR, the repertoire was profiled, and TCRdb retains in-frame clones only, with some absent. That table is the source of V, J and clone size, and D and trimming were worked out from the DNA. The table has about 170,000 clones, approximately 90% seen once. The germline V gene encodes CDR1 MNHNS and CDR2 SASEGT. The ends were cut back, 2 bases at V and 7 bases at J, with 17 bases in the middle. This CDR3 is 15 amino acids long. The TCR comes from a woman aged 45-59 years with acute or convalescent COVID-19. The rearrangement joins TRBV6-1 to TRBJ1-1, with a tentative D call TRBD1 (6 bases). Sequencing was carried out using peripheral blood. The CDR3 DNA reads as TGTGCCAGCAGTGAATTGAGGTCGGCAGGGGATGAAGCTTTCTTT. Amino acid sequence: CASSELRSAGDEAFF.